Presented here are 9 T cell receptor beta chains from one specimen sequenced in a study of tumor and adjacent non-tumor tissue in lung cancer. The library came from three nested PCR rounds adapted from ARM-PCR protocols. TCRdb re-called the multiplex PCR reads through MiXCR, storing one row per CDR3 protein. The data show roughly 150,000 distinct CDR3 sequences, with around 66% seen just once and roughly 18% held by the top ten. RNA was extracted from bulk tissue without any cell sorting. The specimen sequenced was lung tumor tissue. The origin of the receptors is a man aged 55 to 70 with small cell lung cancer.

The chain carries TRBV7-8 and TRBJ2-3, with D perhaps TRBD2 (6 bases). V lost 2 bases and J 7 bases, leaving 16 bases between the germline ends. The V gene's germline CDR1 is SGHVS and CDR2 FQNEAQ. The CDR3 extends over 15 amino acids. The CDR3 DNA reads as TGTGCCAGCAGCTTATCTACGGGAGATGTAAATACGCAGTATTTT. Translation: CASSLSTGDVNTQYF.

This clonotype showed up many times. This rearrangement joins TRBV6-5 to TRBJ2-2; 7 positions agree with TRBD2. The CDR3 loop spans 15 amino acids. CDR1 is MNHEY and CDR2 is SVGAGI in the germline V gene. V was clipped by 2 bases and J by 7 bases; unmatched bases: 7. The CDR3 DNA sequence: TGTGCCAGCAGTTACAGCGGGGTTAATCGCGGGGAGCTGTTTTTT. Translated: CASSYSGVNRGELFF.

This clonotype was recorded at least ten times. The chain carries TRBV5-5 and TRBJ2-7; TRBD2 is a possible D gene (6 bases). Per germline, CDR1 SGHKS and CDR2 YYEKEE (reference sequence). The CDR3 spans 14 residues. V was shortened by 0 bases and J by 4 bases, with 11 bases between the two germline ends. Here the CDR3 DNA reads TGTGCCAGCAGCTTGGCAGGGACTCAGTACGAGCAGTACGTC. Translation: CASSLAGTQYEQYV.

This clonotype appeared many times. The rearrangement joins TRBV6-5 to TRBJ2-7, with D unclear. The CDR3 is 14 amino acids. V was trimmed by 8 bases and J by 3 bases, leaving 17 bases between them. CDR1 MNHEY and CDR2 SVGAGI come from the germline V gene. The CDR3: CASLGDRAYYEQYV. The CDR3 nucleotides read TGTGCCAGCCTAGGCGACCGAGCCTACTACGAGCAGTACGTC.

This clonotype was observed many times. The chain joins TRBV6-5 to TRBJ1-1; no reliable D call. Germline V gene data show CDR1 as MNHEY and CDR2 as SVGAGI. The CDR3 consists of 11 residues. V lost 8 bases and J 5 bases, leaving 9 bases between the germline ends. The CDR3 reads CASSRGTEAFF. The CDR3 coding sequence is TGTGCCAGCTCGAGAGGGACTGAAGCTTTCTTT.

This clonotype appeared a single time. The junction differs from germline at one of its ends, possibly a read error. This chain connects TRBV4-1 to TRBJ2-3, with no clear D. CDR3 length: 18 amino acids. Germline lookup yields CDR1 MGHRA and CDR2 YSYEKL. The CDR3 reads CTSSQERWASPSTDTQYF. The CDR3 coding sequence is TGCACCAGCAGCCAAGAAAGGTGGGCCAGCCCCAGCACAGATACGCAGTATTTT.

A word on this clonotype: One end of the junction fails to match germline, which may point to a read error. V gene TRBV20-1 combines with J gene TRBJ2-1; the match to TRBD2 covers 11 bases. Per the germline V gene, CDR1 is DFQATT and CDR2 is SNEGSKA (reference sequence). The CDR3 sequence is 16 residues long. The CDR3 sequence is CSASKSGTSGYNGQFF. CDR3 coding DNA: TGCAGTGCCAGCAAGTCCGGGACTAGCGGATACAATGGGCAGTTCTTC.

The chain recombines TRBV11-3 with TRBJ2-3; 11 bases match TRBD2. The germline V gene has CDR1 SGHNT and CDR2 YENEEA. The CDR3 loop spans 14 amino acids. J lost 5 bases, V lost 7 bases, and 5 bases had no gene match. This CDR3 is CASNIGLAGDTQYF. The CDR3 bases are TGTGCCAGCAACATCGGACTAGCGGGAGATACGCAGTATTTT. Full variable domain (missing parts from reference TRBV11-3 and TRBJ2-3): EAGVVQSPRYKIIEKKQPVAFWCNPISGHNTLYWYLQNLGQGPELLIRYENEEAVDDSQLPKDRFSAERLKGVDSTLKIQPAELGDSAVYLCASNIGLAGDTQYFGPGTRLTVL.

This clonotype showed up just once. A much more abundant neighbour one base away suggests this may be a read error. The rearrangement links TRBV20-1 to TRBJ2-1; D is uncertain. V was trimmed by 0 bases and J by 10 bases, leaving 10 bases between them. The CDR3 is 12 residues long. The germline gives CDR1 DFQATT, CDR2 SNEGSKA (reference sequence). The CDR3 reads CSARDPSEEQFF. In DNA, the CDR3 is TGCAGTGCTAGAGACCCCTCGGAGGAGCAGTTCTTC.